The rows below give T cell receptor beta chains drawn from one sample of a study of response to subunit inactivated influenza vaccine. A single record per CDR3 protein comes from TCRdb applying MiXCR to the RT-PCR reads. The data hold around 250,000 distinct CDR3 sequences, with 9% to 15% observed a single time. Sequencing was performed on non-naive T cells sorted from PBMCs, taken less than 15 days before vaccination. The source is a man in his fifties who received an inactivated influenza vaccine. CDR3s include the opening cysteine and the closing phenylalanine or tryptophan. The order of the fields is clone size, D gene, V gene, CDR3 length, J gene, CDR3 DNA, CDR3 protein. A D gene is named only where the DNA matches it firmly. Only part of the rows carry a size: once, few, many, or a class if the clone is expanded.

many	.	TRBV7-7	14	TRBJ1-2	TGTGCCAGCAGCCCCCTGACAGCTAACTATGGCTACACCTTC	CASSPLTANYGYTF
.	.	TRBV7-2	13	TRBJ2-7	TGTGCCAGCAGCTCCTCCTTCAACTACGAGCAGTACTTC	CASSSSFNYEQYF
.	.	TRBV6-5	12	TRBJ2-7	TGTGCCAGCGCCCGTGCTACGATAGAGCAGTACTTC	CASARATIEQYF
.	TRBD1	TRBV20-1	14	TRBJ1-5	TGCAGTGCAGCAGGGGACAGGGATAATCAGCCCCAGCATTTT	CSAAGDRDNQPQHF
.	TRBD1	TRBV20-1	14	TRBJ1-2	TGCAGTGCAATGAAACAGGGGTTGGCCTATGGCTACACCTTC	CSAMKQGLAYGYTF
few	TRBD1	TRBV24-1	16	TRBJ2-1	TGTGCCACCAGTGATCCACAGGGGAGCTCCTACAATGAGCAGTTCTTC	CATSDPQGSSYNEQFF
.	TRBD1	TRBV6-2/TRBV6-3	19	TRBJ2-6	TGTGCCAGCAGTTACACATCGGACAGGGGTTTATCTGGGGCCAACGTCCTGACTTTC	CASSYTSDRGLSGANVLTF
many	.	TRBV4-3	13	TRBJ2-5	TGCGCCAGCAGCCAAGCTGGGGGAGAGACCCAGTACTTC	CASSQAGGETQYF
.	.	TRBV5-1	15	TRBJ1-2	TGCGCCAGCCGCGAGACTGGGGGGGGAGACTATGGCTACACCTTC	CASRETGGGDYGYTF
few	.	TRBV7-9	16	TRBJ1-4	TGTGCCAGCAGCTTCTCGATCCGGCGGACAGATGAAAAACTGTTTTTT	CASSFSIRRTDEKLFF
.	TRBD2	TRBV5-6	15	TRBJ2-1	TGTGCCAGCAGCTCGACTAGCCTCTCCTACAATGAGCAGTTCTTC	CASSSTSLSYNEQFF
few	TRBD1	TRBV6-2/TRBV6-3	15	TRBJ1-5	TGTGCCAGCACCCTGGGACAGGGCAGGGATCAGCCCCAGCATTTT	CASTLGQGRDQPQHF
.	.	TRBV15	14	TRBJ1-2	TGTGCCACCAGCAAAGGGGACCGTAACTATGGCTACACCTTC	CATSKGDRNYGYTF
.	.	TRBV7-2	13	TRBJ1-2	TGTGCCAGCAGCTCAAATACGGGTGAAACCTACACCTTC	CASSSNTGETYTF
.	.	TRBV30	14	TRBJ1-2	TGTGCCTGGAGTAAGGGGAGTCCTAACTATGGCTACACCTTC	CAWSKGSPNYGYTF
.	TRBD2	TRBV10-3	19	TRBJ2-1	TGTGCCATCAGTGAGTCGAAGGGACTAGCGGGAGACCGATACAATGAGCAGTTCTTC	CAISESKGLAGDRYNEQFF
many	TRBD1	TRBV7-2	15	TRBJ1-2	TGTGCCAGCAGCTCCGGCGCAGGGGGCGCGTATGGCTACACCTTC	CASSSGAGGAYGYTF
few	TRBD2	TRBV7-9	14	TRBJ2-5	TGTGCCAGCAGCTTAGGACTAGCGGGGGCCGGCCAGTACTTC	CASSLGLAGAGQYF
many	.	TRBV29-1	15	TRBJ2-7	TGCAGCGTTGAGAGCAGGGGGGGCGGTTTGTACGAGCAGTACTTC	CSVESRGGGLYEQYF
few	TRBD1	TRBV20-1	13	TRBJ2-7	TGCAGTGCTAAGGCACAGGGGCGCTACGAGCAGTACTTC	CSAKAQGRYEQYF
few	TRBD1	TRBV7-7	13	TRBJ2-2	TGTGCTAGCAGTCGACAGGGTGTCGGGGAGCTGTTTTTT	CASSRQGVGELFF
few	.	TRBV12-3/TRBV12-4	12	TRBJ1-5	TGTGCCAGCAGTTTCGGGGGAGGAGCCCAGCATTTT	CASSFGGGAQHF
few	.	TRBV20-1	14	TRBJ2-7	TGCAGTGCCCCTAGCCAGGGCTCTAGAAACGAGCAGTACTTC	CSAPSQGSRNEQYF
.	.	TRBV28	14	TRBJ1-5	TGTGCCAGCAGTTTGATCGGTACCAATCAGCCCCAGCATTTT	CASSLIGTNQPQHF
few	.	TRBV7-2	17	TRBJ2-6	TGTGCCAGCAGCCCTCAGGGAGGCCCCTCTGGGGCCAACGTCCTGACTTTC	CASSPQGGPSGANVLTF
.	.	TRBV28	11	TRBJ2-1	TGTGCCAGCAGGATGTCCGAGCGGCAGTTCTTC	CASRMSERQFF
few	.	TRBV11-3	14	TRBJ2-1	TGTGCCAGCAGCGAACAGGGAAAATACAATGAGCAGTTCTTC	CASSEQGKYNEQFF
.	.	TRBV20-1	15	TRBJ2-3	TGCAGTGCTAGACCTCCGGGCCACGCAACAGATACGCAGTATTTT	CSARPPGHATDTQYF
many	TRBD2	TRBV27	15	TRBJ2-1	TGTGCCAGCAGTTTAAGGCCGGGGGGGCCCAATGAGCAGTTCTTC	CASSLRPGGPNEQFF
few	.	TRBV27	15	TRBJ2-4	TGTGCCAGCAGTTTATCGGGGCCAGAAAAAAACATTCAGTACTTC	CASSLSGPEKNIQYF
few	.	TRBV7-9	16	TRBJ2-6	TGTGCCAGCAGCCGGGACCGGGGCGCTGGGGCCAACGTCCTGACTTTC	CASSRDRGAGANVLTF
.	TRBD2	TRBV4-3	16	TRBJ2-2	TGCGCCAGCAGCCAAGGGACTAGCGGCGTGGCCGGGGAGCTGTTTTTT	CASSQGTSGVAGELFF
few	.	TRBV20-1	15	TRBJ1-1	TGCAGTGCTAGGGGAACCCCAGGACAGTTGTCTGAAGCTTTCTTT	CSARGTPGQLSEAFF
many	.	TRBV28	14	TRBJ1-4	TGTGCCAGCAGTTTACTTGTAACGAGGGAAAAACTGTTTTTT	CASSLLVTREKLFF
many	TRBD2	TRBV5-1	16	TRBJ2-2	TGCGCCAGCAGCTTACGACTAGCCCGTCCGCCCGGGGAGCTGTTTTTT	CASSLRLARPPGELFF
few	TRBD2	TRBV15	19	TRBJ2-1	TGTGCCACCAGCAGAGACGCGGACACAGGGGGACTAGCGGCAACTGAGCAGTTCTTC	CATSRDADTGGLAATEQFF